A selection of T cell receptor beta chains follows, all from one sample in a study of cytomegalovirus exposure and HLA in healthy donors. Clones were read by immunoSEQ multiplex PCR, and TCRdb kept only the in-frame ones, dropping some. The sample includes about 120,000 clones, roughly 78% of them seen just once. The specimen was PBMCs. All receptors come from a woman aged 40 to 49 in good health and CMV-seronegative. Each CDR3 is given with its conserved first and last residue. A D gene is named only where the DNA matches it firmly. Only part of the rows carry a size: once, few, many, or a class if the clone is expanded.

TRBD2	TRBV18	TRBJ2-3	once	TGTGCCAGCTCACCTCTGGGACTAGCGGGCAGCACAGATACGCAGTATTTT	CASSPLGLAGSTDTQYF
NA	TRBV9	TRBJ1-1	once	TGTGCCAGCAGCGTAGCTAGCGGGGGGGGGACTGAAGCTTTCTTT	CASSVASGGGTEAFF
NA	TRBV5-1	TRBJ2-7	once	TGCGCCAGCAGCTTGTACAACTACGAGCAGTACTTC	CASSLYNYEQYF
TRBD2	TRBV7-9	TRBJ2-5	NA	TGTGCCAGCAGCGCGAGACTAGCGGGAGACCTCCAAGAGACCCAGTACTTC	CASSARLAGDLQETQYF
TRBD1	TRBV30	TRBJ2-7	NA	TGTGCCTGGCACCTTGGACAGGGGGTTTCCTACGAGCAGTACTTC	CAWHLGQGVSYEQYF
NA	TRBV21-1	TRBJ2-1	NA	TGTGCCAGCAGCAAATGCGGACTAGCATCAGCATTTGGTAATGAGCAGTTCTTC	CASSKCGLASAFGNEQFF
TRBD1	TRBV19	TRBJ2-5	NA	TGTGCCAGTAGTACCTTAACAGGGGGCTTGCTTGAGACCCAGTACTTC	CASSTLTGGLLETQYF
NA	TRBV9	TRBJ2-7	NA	TGTGCCAGCAGCGTAGGTGCAGGGGAGTTCAACGAGCAGTACTTC	CASSVGAGEFNEQYF
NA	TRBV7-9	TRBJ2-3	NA	TGTGCCAGCAGCCCTCAGCGAGATACGCAGTATTTT	CASSPQRDTQYF
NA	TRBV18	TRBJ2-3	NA	TGTGCCAGCTCTTCGAGGGCCGCTAGCACAGATACGCAGTATTTT	CASSSRAASTDTQYF
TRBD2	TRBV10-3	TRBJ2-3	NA	TGTGCCATCAGCATAGCGGGATCCCCCGATACGCAGTATTTT	CAISIAGSPDTQYF
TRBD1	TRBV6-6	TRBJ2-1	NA	TGTGCCGTAAGTGGCAGGGGGCAGGTTGAGCAGTTCTTC	CAVSGRGQVEQFF
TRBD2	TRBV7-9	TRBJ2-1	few	TGTGCCAGCAGCCCCGAGTTTGCTCCGCGGGAGGCCCACAATGAGCAGTTCTTC	CASSPEFAPREAHNEQFF
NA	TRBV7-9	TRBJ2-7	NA	TGTTCCAGCAGCTCCATCGGGGGAGCGCAGTACTTC	CSSSSIGGAQYF
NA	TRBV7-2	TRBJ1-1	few	TGTGCCAGCAGCTTAGTAGCTGGGTCCATTGTTGAAGCTTTCTTT	CASSLVAGSIVEAFF